This paragraph reports one TCR beta chain. Antigen: not known. Documented treatment: about 20 received Ad26.COV2.S at low or high dose, single or two shots; about 5 received placebo; per-sample allocation not given. Collection of the samples took place on day 63 after the first injection of vaccine or placebo. This person who donated was an adult of 18-55 years in Boston. As its vector, the vaccine had Ad26, which expressed Wuhan-strain SARS-CoV-2 spike. This sample was included in a study of Ad26.COV2.S vaccination and SARS-CoV-2 variants. Study-level results: Vaccine and placebo recipients had comparable breadth of non-spike TCRs. Reported post-vaccination CD8+ and CD4+ T cell responses to spike showed substantial breadth.

The repertoire was sequenced with immunoSEQ multiplex PCR; TCRdb's copy has only in-frame clones and lacks some. The repertoire consists of about 350,000 clones, with approximately 86% occurring once and the leading ten covering around 11%. The source is a person aged 18-65 years who received the Ad26.COV2.S COVID-19 vaccine or a placebo. Source: peripheral blood, taken in a trial of Ad26.COV2.S vaccine versus placebo.

The CDR3: CASSQALARRGPRAGELFF. Here the CDR3 DNA reads TGTGCCAGCAGCCAAGCATTGGCTCGGCGGGGGCCTAGAGCCGGGGAGCTGTTTTTT. The chain combines TRBV4-2 with TRBJ2-2; D is perhaps TRBD2 (7 bases). The CDR3 loop spans 19 amino acids. Germline assignment: CDR1 LGHNA and CDR2 YNFKEQ. Trimming removed 1 base from V and 6 bases from J, with 24 bases in between.